Each of the 25 T cell receptor beta chains below was sequenced from the same sample in a study of identical twins. TCRdb analysed the 5' RACE reads with MiXCR anew, one entry per CDR3 protein. The sample yields roughly 1.6 million distinct CDR3 sequences, less than 40% seen once. Sequencing was carried out using cord blood. These receptors came from a newborn girl in good health.

This clonotype has ten or more counts. The chain links TRBV29-1 to TRBJ2-5; the D is unclear. V was clipped by 7 bases and J by 1 base, with 16 bases between them. The CDR3 consists of 14 residues. Germline V gene sequence: CDR1 SQVTM, CDR2 ANQGSEA. CDR3 nucleotides: TGCAGCGCCCCTGTAGAACCGGTCCAAGAGACCCAGTACTTC. This translates into CSAPVEPVQETQYF.

The J gene is TRBJ2-5, the V gene TRBV3-1; D is unresolved. From germline, CDR1 is LGHDT and CDR2 YNNKEL (reference sequence). The CDR3 runs 12 residues. Trimming took off 2 bases at V and 5 bases at J, with 6 bases between the two ends. In nucleotides, the CDR3 is TGTGCCAGCAGCCAACTGAAGGAGACCCAGTACTTC. Translating it yields CASSQLKETQYF.

The CDR3 coding sequence is TGCGCCAGCAGCTCCTCATCTGGGGGACTAGTTGGTGAGCAGTTCTTC. It codes for CASSSSSGGLVGEQFF. The rearrangement links TRBV5-1 to TRBJ2-1; 8 bases are a match to TRBD2. Germline V gives CDR1 SGHRS, CDR2 YFSETQ. This CDR3 is built from 16 residues. The V gene end was trimmed by 3 bases and the J gene end by 9 bases; junction bases not matched to a gene: 14.

The V call is TRBV6-6, the J call TRBJ2-7; TRBD2 matches at 7 bases. The CDR3 contains 15 residues. V lost 6 bases, J lost 2 bases, and 10 bases stayed unmatched. The germline gives CDR1 MNHNY, CDR2 SVGAGI (reference sequence). The CDR3 protein is CASSPGTTPTYEQYF. The CDR3 nucleotides read TGTGCCAGCAGCCCCGGGACTACTCCGACCTACGAGCAGTACTTC.

The sample holds many counts of this clonotype. This sequence joins TRBV29-1 and TRBJ2-3, with 7 bases matching TRBD1. V gave up 7 bases and J gave up 3 bases; unmatched junction bases: 10. The CDR3 is made up of 14 amino acids. Per germline, CDR1 SQVTM and CDR2 ANQGSEA. The DNA for the CDR3 is TGCAGCGCGCCCCGACAGGGCGGTACAGATACGCAGTATTTT. Translating gives CSAPRQGGTDTQYF.

This clonotype has more than one count but fewer than ten. The chain couples TRBV5-1 to TRBJ2-1; D is undetermined. Per the germline V gene, CDR1 is SGHRS and CDR2 is YFSETQ. V was shortened by 0 bases and J by 8 bases, with 15 bases between the two germline ends. CDR3 size: 15 residues. Here the CDR3 reads CASSLEGGVADEQFF. The CDR3 DNA reads as TGCGCCAGCAGCTTGGAGGGTGGGGTAGCCGATGAGCAGTTCTTC.

The chain employs TRBV7-2 and TRBJ2-1; maybe TRBD2 (6 bases). V lost 5 bases, J lost 5 bases, and 13 bases lay in between. CDR1 is SGHTA and CDR2 is FQGNSA in the germline V gene. The CDR3 length is 14 residues. Here the CDR3 DNA reads TGTGCCAGCAGCCCCCGACTAGGGAACAATGAGCAGTTCTTC. Protein: CASSPRLGNNEQFF.

This clonotype was found a few times. V gene TRBV10-3 combines with J gene TRBJ2-1; 11 bases match TRBD2. The germline gives CDR1 ENHRY, CDR2 SYGVKD. CDR3 length: 15 amino acids. Losses at the gene ends were 5 bases for V and 3 bases for J; bases not matched to a gene: 3. This CDR3 reads CAISSGLADYNEQFF. The CDR3 bases are TGTGCCATCAGTTCGGGACTAGCGGACTACAATGAGCAGTTCTTC.

The J gene is TRBJ2-7, the V gene TRBV21-1; the D call TRBD1 from the table was never checked on the DNA. TRBV21-1 is a known pseudogene. The CDR3 sequence is 12 residues long. CDR3 sequence (DNA): TGTGCCAGCAGCACCCACAGGAGCGAGCAGTACTTC. This encodes CASSTHRSEQYF.

The J gene is TRBJ2-3, the V gene TRBV6-1; 8 bases map to TRBD2. V trimming: 1 base; J trimming: 0 bases; junction bases outside the gene matches: 6. CDR3 length: 17 amino acids. Germline-derived CDR1 and CDR2 are MNHNS and SASEGT. The CDR3 nucleotides are TGTGCCAGCAGTGAAGTTGCGGGGGGCATTAGCACAGATACGCAGTATTTT. Residues: CASSEVAGGISTDTQYF.

This chain connects TRBV7-9 to TRBJ2-7, with D hard to call. The length of the CDR3 is 12 residues. Germline loops: CDR1 SEHNR, CDR2 FQNEAQ (reference sequence). Deletions cut 6 bases from V and 4 bases from J, with 10 bases between. CDR3 nucleotide sequence: TGTGCCAGCAGTACCAGTAGGTACGAGCAGTACTTC. It encodes CASSTSRYEQYF.

The rearrangement uses TRBV7-2 and TRBJ2-5; D remains ambiguous. The CDR3 is 13 amino acids. V lost 5 bases and J lost 11, with 18 bases in between. CDR1 is SGHTA and CDR2 is FQGNSA in the germline V gene. The CDR3 reads CASSPRINNEQYF. DNA for the CDR3: TGTGCCAGCAGCCCCCGAATTAACAATGAGCAGTACTTC.

The rearrangement links TRBV24-1 to TRBJ1-5; TRBD1 matches 9 bases. V lost 9 bases to trimming and J lost 10 bases; unmatched junction nucleotides: 12. CDR1 and CDR2 (germline): KGHDR, SFDVKD. This CDR3 region has 14 residues. The CDR3 loop reads CATGTGFGSHPQHF. Here the CDR3 DNA reads TGTGCCACCGGGACAGGGTTTGGGTCCCACCCCCAGCATTTT.

This clonotype was observed a handful of times. The chain joins TRBV20-1 to TRBJ2-1; 10 positions agree with TRBD2. After removal of 3 bases from V and 4 bases from J, the junction contained 6 bases not matched to a gene. The CDR3 spans 15 residues. The germline V gene has CDR1 DFQATT and CDR2 SNEGSKA (reference sequence). Here the CDR3 reads CSARPSGSGYNEQFF. The CDR3 DNA is TGCAGTGCTAGGCCTAGCGGGAGTGGGTACAATGAGCAGTTCTTC.

The chain has TRBV6-1 and TRBJ1-2; D may be TRBD1 (6 bases). CDR3 length: 17 residues. Trimming removed 4 bases from V and 4 bases from J, with 22 bases in between. Per the germline V gene, CDR1 is MNHNS and CDR2 is SASEGT. CDR3 sequence reads: CASSVNFGGAQRYGYTF. DNA of the CDR3: TGTGCCAGCAGTGTAAATTTCGGGGGGGCGCAGCGCTATGGCTACACCTTC.

This chain connects TRBV29-1 to TRBJ2-5; TRBD2 aligns across 7 bases. Germline assignment: CDR1 SQVTM and CDR2 ANQGSEA. The CDR3 covers 12 residues. Trimming took 6 bases from V and 4 from J; bases not matched to a gene: 5. The CDR3 coding sequence is TGCAGCGTGGGGATAGCGGGAGAGACCCAGTACTTC. This codes for CSVGIAGETQYF.

The chain combines TRBV20-1 with TRBJ1-1, with 7 bases aligning to TRBD1. The CDR3 totals 16 residues. The ends lost 2 bases at V and 4 bases at J; junction bases unmatched: 13. Germline V CDR1 and CDR2: DFQATT, SNEGSKA (reference sequence). In DNA form, the CDR3 reads TGCAGTGCTAGATGGGTAGCGTCAGGGGGGTTCACTGAAGCTTTCTTT. Amino acid sequence: CSARWVASGGFTEAFF.

In its sample, this clonotype was seen many times. The DNA of the CDR3 is TGTGCCAGCAGTTTCAGCGGGGGTCCCACAGATACGCAGTATTTT. As protein: CASSFSGGPTDTQYF. V is TRBV12-3 or TRBV12-4 and J is TRBJ2-3, with 8 bases matching TRBD2. With V trimmed by 3 bases and J by 2 bases, 4 bases remained unmatched. The CDR3 runs 15 residues.

This chain connects TRBV4-1 to TRBJ1-2; TRBD1 aligns across 7 bases. CDR1 and CDR2 from the germline V gene are MGHRA and YSYEKL. Trimming took 2 bases from V and 2 from J; bases not matched to a gene: 5. The CDR3 consists of 15 residues. The CDR3 is CASSQPGQPNYGYTF. As DNA, the CDR3 is TGCGCCAGCAGCCAACCGGGACAGCCAAACTATGGCTACACCTTC.

In its sample, this clonotype was seen a few times. The chain recombines TRBV27 with TRBJ1-4, with D possibly TRBD1 on 5 matching bases. The germline V and J ends were trimmed by 1 base and 0 bases, with 15 bases remaining between them. The CDR3 extends over 18 amino acids. In germline, CDR1 is MNHEY, CDR2 SMNVEV (reference sequence). The CDR3 DNA follows: TGTGCCAGCAGTTTATATGCCGGGACCGCCGCAACTAATGAAAAACTGTTTTTT. Amino acid sequence: CASSLYAGTAATNEKLFF.

This clonotype has only a few counts. The CDR3 loop reads CSALGQHTEAFF. Written as DNA, the CDR3 is TGCAGCGCCCTTGGACAGCACACTGAAGCTTTCTTT. The gene calls are TRBV29-1 and TRBJ1-1; D perhaps matches TRBD1 (6 bases). Germline V CDR1 and CDR2: SQVTM, ANQGSEA. Trimming pared 7 bases from V and 3 bases from J, leaving 12 bases between. CDR3 length: 12 amino acids. The complete variable domain, with remaining parts taken from reference TRBV29-1 and TRBJ1-1, reads SAVISQKPSRDICQRGTSLTIQCQVDSQVTMMFWYRQQPGQSLTLIATANQGSEATYESGFVIDKFPISRPNLTFSTLTVSNMSPEDSSIYLCSALGQHTEAFFGQGTRLTVV.

This clonotype was picked up a small number of times. The V call is TRBV27, the J call TRBJ1-1; no definite D call. The ends were cut back, 2 bases at V and 1 base at J, with 8 bases in the middle. Germline V gene data show CDR1 as MNHEY and CDR2 as SMNVEV (reference sequence). This CDR3 is 14 amino acids long. The CDR3 nucleotides read TGTGCCAGCAGTTTAGGCAGCCCGAACACTGAAGCTTTCTTT. This translates into CASSLGSPNTEAFF.

The rearrangement joins TRBV28 to TRBJ2-3; 9 bases map to TRBD2. CDR3 size: 13 residues. Germline V lookup: CDR1 MDHEN, CDR2 SYDVKM. The junction had 2 bases not matched to a gene; V was cut back by 10 bases and J by 0 bases. The CDR3 nucleotides are TGTGCCATCGGACTAGCGAGCACAGATACGCAGTATTTT. It encodes CAIGLASTDTQYF.

The rearrangement uses TRBV6-6 and TRBJ1-5; 7 bases line up with TRBD1. Germline V gives CDR1 MNHNY, CDR2 SVGAGI (reference sequence). Trimming took 0 bases from V and 4 from J; bases not matched to a gene: 9. The CDR3 runs 17 residues. CDR3 protein: CASSYSLTGKRNQPQHF. The CDR3 DNA is TGTGCCAGCAGTTACTCCCTGACAGGGAAAAGGAATCAGCCCCAGCATTTT.

On this clonotype itself: This may come from a read error, since a much larger clone is one base off. The rearrangement uses TRBV5-1 and TRBJ1-2; D uncertain. The germline gives CDR1 SGHRS, CDR2 YFSETQ. This CDR3 spans 14 amino acids. Written as DNA, the CDR3 is TGCGCCAGCAGCTTGACAGACCCTAACTATGGCTGCACCTTC. It is translated as CASSLTDPNYGCTF. The full variable domain, with the rest looked up from reference TRBV5-1 and TRBJ1-2, is KAGVTQTPRYLIKTRGQQVTLSCSPISGHRSVSWYQQTPGQGLQFLFEYFSETQRNKGNFPGRFSGRQFSNSRSEMNVSTLELGDSALYLCASSLTDPNYGCTFGSGTRLTVV.